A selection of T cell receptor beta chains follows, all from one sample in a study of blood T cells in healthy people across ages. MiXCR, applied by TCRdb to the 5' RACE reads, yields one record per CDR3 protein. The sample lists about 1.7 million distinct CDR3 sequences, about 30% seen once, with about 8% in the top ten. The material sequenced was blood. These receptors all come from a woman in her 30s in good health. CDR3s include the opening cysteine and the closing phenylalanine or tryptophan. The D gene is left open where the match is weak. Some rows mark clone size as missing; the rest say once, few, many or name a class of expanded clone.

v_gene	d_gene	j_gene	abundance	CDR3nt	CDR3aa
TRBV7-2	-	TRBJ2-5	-	TGTGCCAGCAGCTTAGAAATGAGCGTGGAGACCCAGTACTTC	CASSLEMSVETQYF
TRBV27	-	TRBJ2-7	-	TGTGCCAGCAGCCCTGAGGGGGGGCCGTCCTACGAGCAGTACTTC	CASSPEGGPSYEQYF
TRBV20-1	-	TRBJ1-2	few	TGCAGTGTTTTTCTGCTCTCGGGACACCACTATGGCTACACCTTC	CSVFLLSGHHYGYTF
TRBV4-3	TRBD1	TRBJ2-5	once	TGCGCCGGCAGCCTCCGACAGGGGGGTGGGGAGACCCAGTACTTC	CAGSLRQGGGETQYF
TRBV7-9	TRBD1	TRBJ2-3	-	TGTGCCAGCAGCTTATCGGGGACAGGGGAAAATACGCAGTATTTT	CASSLSGTGENTQYF
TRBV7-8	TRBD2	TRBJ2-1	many	TGTGCCAGCAGCTTAGCGCAGCGGGAGGTCGATGAGCAGTTCTTC	CASSLAQREVDEQFF
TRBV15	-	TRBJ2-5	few	TGTGCCACCAGCCCCGGAGGGATTGTTCATGAGCAGTACTTC	CATSPGGIVHEQYF
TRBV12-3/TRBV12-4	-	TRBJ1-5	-	TGTGCCAGCAGTCCATACAGGGACAATCAGCCCCAGCATTTT	CASSPYRDNQPQHF
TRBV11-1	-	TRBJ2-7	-	TGTGCCAGCAGCAGATCGCGGTCCGAGCAGTACTTC	CASSRSRSEQYF
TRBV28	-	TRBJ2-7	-	TGTGCCACACGACGGGACTCTGAGGACGAGCAGTACTTC	CATRRDSEDEQYF
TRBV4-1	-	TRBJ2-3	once	TGCGCCAGCAGCCTGGAGCCCGATGGCGTAGATACGCAGTATTTT	CASSLEPDGVDTQYF
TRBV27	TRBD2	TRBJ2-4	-	TGTGCCAGCAGTTTGGCGGGAGCGGGTTTAGCCAAAAACATTCCGTACTTC	CASSLAGAGLAKNIPYF
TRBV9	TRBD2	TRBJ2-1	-	TGTGCCAGCAGCCAAGACCGGGACTATACTTACAATGAGCAGTTCTTC	CASSQDRDYTYNEQFF
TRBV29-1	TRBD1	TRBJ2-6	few	TGCAGCGTTGTTCGGACAGGGGGCCACTCTGGGGCCAACGTCCCGACTTTC	CSVVRTGGHSGANVPTF
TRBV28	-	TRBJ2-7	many	TGTGCCAGCAGTCCGGGGATTAGCTCCTACGAGCAGTACTTC	CASSPGISSYEQYF
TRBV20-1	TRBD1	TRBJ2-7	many	TGCAGTGCTAGAGATCTAACGGGACAGGGGTTTGAGCAGTACTTC	CSARDLTGQGFEQYF
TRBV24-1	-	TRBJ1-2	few	TGTGCCACCAGTGATGGACTAGGGGACTATGGCTACACCTTC	CATSDGLGDYGYTF
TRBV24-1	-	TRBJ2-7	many	TGTGCCACCGCCGGGGACACCCGAAGCATAACACCCTCATTGAAATCCTACGAGCAGTACTTC	CATAGDTRSITPSLKSYEQYF
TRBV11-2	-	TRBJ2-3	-	TGTGCCTCAGAAGGGGGGGTTGGCACAGATACGCAGTATTTT	CASEGGVGTDTQYF
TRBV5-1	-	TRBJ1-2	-	TGCGCCAGCAGCTTGGCCAACAGGGTAGATGGCTACACCTTC	CASSLANRVDGYTF
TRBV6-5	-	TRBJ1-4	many	TGTGCCAGCGGGGCTGAATGGTCCGCGGCTAATGAAAAACTGTTTTTT	CASGAEWSAANEKLFF
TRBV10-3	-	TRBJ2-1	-	TGTGCCATCAGTTCAAAGACTAGTCAGTTAACCCGCGACAATGAGCAGTTCTTC	CAISSKTSQLTRDNEQFF
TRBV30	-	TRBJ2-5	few	TGTGCCTGGAGGTCCTGGAATTCGGAGACCCAGTACTTC	CAWRSWNSETQYF
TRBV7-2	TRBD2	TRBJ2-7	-	TGTGCCAGCAGCTTAGCGTCTAGCGGGAGTCTCTCCTACGAGCAGTACTTC	CASSLASSGSLSYEQYF
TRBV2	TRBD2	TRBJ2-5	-	TGTGCCAGCAGTAGGGCTAGCGGGAAACAAGAGACCCAGTACTTC	CASSRASGKQETQYF
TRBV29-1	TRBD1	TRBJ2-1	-	TGCAGCGTGGGGGACAGTCTCTCCTACAATGAGCAGTTCTTC	CSVGDSLSYNEQFF
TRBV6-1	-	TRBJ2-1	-	TGTGCCAGCAGTGCCTGGGAAGGGGGGGGTAATGAGCAGTTCTTC	CASSAWEGGGNEQFF
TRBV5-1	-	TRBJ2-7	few	TGCGCCAGCAGCTTGGCCGGGACGGATGGATACGAGCAGTACTTC	CASSLAGTDGYEQYF
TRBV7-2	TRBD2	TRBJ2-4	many	TGTGCCAGCGGACTACCCGGGACTAGCGGTCCCATTCAGTACTTC	CASGLPGTSGPIQYF